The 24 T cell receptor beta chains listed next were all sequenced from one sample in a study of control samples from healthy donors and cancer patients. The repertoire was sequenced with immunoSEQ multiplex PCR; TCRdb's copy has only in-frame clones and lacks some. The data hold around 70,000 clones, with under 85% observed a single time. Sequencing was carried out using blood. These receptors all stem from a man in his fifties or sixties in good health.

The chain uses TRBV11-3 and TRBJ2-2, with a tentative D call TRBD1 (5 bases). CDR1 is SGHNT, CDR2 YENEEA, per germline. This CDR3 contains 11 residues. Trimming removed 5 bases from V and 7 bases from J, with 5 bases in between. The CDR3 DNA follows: TGTGCCAGCAGCCAGGGCGGGGAGCTGTTTTTT. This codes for CASSQGGELFF.

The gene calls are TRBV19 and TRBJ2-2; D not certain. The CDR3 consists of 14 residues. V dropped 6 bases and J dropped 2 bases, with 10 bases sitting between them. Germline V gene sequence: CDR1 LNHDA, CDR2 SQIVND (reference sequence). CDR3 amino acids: CASSAQANTGELFF. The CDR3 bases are TGTGCCAGTAGCGCACAAGCAAACACCGGGGAGCTGTTTTTT.

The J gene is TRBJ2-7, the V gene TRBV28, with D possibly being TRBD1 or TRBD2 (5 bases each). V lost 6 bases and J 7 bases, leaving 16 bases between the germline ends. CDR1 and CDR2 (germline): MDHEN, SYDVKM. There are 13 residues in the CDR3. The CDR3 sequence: CASRGELRREQYF. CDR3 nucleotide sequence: TGTGCCAGCAGGGGGGAATTGCGGAGGGAGCAGTACTTC.

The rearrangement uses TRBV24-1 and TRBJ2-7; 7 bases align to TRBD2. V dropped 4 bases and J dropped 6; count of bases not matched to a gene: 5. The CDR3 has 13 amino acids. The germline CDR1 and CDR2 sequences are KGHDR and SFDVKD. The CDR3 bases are TGTGCCACCAGTGACCCTACTAGCGCCGAGCAGTACTTC. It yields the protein CATSDPTSAEQYF.

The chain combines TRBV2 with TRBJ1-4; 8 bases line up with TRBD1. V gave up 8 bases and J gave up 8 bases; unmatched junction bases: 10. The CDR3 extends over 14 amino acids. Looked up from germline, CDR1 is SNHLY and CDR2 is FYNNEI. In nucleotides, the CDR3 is TGTGCCAGCGGCAAAGACAGGGGCCGGGAAAAACTGTTTTTT. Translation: CASGKDRGREKLFF.

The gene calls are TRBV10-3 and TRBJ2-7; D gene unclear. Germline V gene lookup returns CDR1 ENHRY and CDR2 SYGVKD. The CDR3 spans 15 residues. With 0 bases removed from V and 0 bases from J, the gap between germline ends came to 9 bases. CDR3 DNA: TGTGCCATCAGTGAGTCGGACCGCGACTCCTACGAGCAGTACTTC. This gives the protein CAISESDRDSYEQYF.

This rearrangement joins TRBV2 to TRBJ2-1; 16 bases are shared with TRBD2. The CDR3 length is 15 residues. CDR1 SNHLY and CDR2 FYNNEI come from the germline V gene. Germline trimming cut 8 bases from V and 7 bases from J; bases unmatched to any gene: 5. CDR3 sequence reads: CASLPGLAGGNEQFF. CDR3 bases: TGTGCCAGCTTGCCGGGACTAGCGGGGGGGAATGAGCAGTTCTTC.

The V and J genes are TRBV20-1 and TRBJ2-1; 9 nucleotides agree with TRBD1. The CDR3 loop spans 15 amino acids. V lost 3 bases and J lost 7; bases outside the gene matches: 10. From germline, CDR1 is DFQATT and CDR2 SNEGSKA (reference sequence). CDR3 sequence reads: CSASSFGTGRNEQFF. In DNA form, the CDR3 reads TGCAGTGCTAGTTCTTTTGGGACAGGGAGGAATGAGCAGTTCTTC.

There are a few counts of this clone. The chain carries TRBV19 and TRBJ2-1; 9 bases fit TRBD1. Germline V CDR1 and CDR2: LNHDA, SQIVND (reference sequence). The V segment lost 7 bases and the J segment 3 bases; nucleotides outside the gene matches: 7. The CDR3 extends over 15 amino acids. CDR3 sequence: CASNPRQGGYNEQFF. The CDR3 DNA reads TGTGCCAGTAACCCCAGACAGGGGGGCTACAATGAGCAGTTCTTC.

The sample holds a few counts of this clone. CDR3 region: CASSQGYGYGYTF. The DNA for the CDR3 is TGTGCCAGCAGCCAGGGGTACGGGTATGGCTACACCTTC. The V and J genes are TRBV11-3 and TRBJ1-2; TRBD1 is a possible D gene (6 bases). This CDR3 has 13 residues. Germline V gene data show CDR1 as SGHNT and CDR2 as YENEEA. The V gene lost 5 bases and the J gene lost 5 bases, with 12 bases spanning the gap.

CDR3 region: CASSPPGQGYNEQFF. The DNA of the CDR3 is TGTGCCAGCAGTCCTCCGGGACAGGGGTACAATGAGCAGTTCTTC. The rearrangement uses TRBV5-6 and TRBJ2-1; TRBD1 matches at 10 bases. The CDR3 covers 15 residues. The germline CDR1 and CDR2 sequences are SGHDT and YYEEEE. The J segment lost 4 bases and the V segment lost 5 bases, leaving 6 bases of the junction unmatched.

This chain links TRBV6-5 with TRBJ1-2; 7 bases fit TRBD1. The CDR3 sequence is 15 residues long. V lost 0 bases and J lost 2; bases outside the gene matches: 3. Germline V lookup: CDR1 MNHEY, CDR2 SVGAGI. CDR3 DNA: TGTGCCAGCAGTTACTCGTGGACAGGAAACTATGGCTACACCTTC. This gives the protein CASSYSWTGNYGYTF.

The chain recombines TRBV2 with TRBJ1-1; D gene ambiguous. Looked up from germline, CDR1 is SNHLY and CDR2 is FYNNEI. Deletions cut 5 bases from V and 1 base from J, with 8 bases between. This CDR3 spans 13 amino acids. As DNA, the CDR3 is TGTGCCAGCAGTAGACTCGAGAACACTGAAGCTTTCTTT. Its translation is CASSRLENTEAFF.

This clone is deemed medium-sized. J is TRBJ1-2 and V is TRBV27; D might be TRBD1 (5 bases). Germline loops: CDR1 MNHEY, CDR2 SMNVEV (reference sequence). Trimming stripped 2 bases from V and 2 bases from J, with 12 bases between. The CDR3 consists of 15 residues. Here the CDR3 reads CASSLSPQGNYGYTF. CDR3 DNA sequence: TGTGCCAGCAGTTTAAGCCCTCAGGGAAACTATGGCTACACCTTC.

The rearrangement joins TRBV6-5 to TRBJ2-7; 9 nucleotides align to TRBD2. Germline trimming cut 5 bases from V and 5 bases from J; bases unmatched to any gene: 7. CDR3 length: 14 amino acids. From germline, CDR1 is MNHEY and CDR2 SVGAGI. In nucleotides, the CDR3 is TGTGCCAGCAGTCTTAGCGGGAGAACCCACGAGCAGTACTTC. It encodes CASSLSGRTHEQYF.

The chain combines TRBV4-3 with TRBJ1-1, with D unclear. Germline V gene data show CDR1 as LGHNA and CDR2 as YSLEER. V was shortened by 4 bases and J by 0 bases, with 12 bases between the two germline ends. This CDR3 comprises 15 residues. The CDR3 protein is CASSRSMGMNTEAFF. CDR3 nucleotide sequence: TGCGCCAGCAGCCGCTCTATGGGGATGAACACTGAAGCTTTCTTT.

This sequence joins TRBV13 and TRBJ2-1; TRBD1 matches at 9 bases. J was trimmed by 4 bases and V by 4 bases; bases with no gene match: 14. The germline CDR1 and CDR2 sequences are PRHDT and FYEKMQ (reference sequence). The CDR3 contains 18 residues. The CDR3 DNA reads TGTGCCAGCAGCTCCAAGGGATCCCGGGACAGGGCTTACAATGAGCAGTTCTTC. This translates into CASSSKGSRDRAYNEQFF.

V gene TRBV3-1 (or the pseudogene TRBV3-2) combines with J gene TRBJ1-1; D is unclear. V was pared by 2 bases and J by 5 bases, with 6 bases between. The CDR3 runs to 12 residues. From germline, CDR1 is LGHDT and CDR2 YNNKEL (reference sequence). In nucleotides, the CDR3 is TGTGCCAGCAGCCAACCCAATACTGAAGCTTTCTTT. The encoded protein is CASSQPNTEAFF.

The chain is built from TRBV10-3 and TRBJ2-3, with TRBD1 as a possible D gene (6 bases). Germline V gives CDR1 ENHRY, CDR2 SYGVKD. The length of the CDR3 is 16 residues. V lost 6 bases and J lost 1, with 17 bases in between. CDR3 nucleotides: TGTGCCATCAGCGACCTACAGGGTGTAGGCACAGATACGCAGTATTTT. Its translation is CAISDLQGVGTDTQYF.

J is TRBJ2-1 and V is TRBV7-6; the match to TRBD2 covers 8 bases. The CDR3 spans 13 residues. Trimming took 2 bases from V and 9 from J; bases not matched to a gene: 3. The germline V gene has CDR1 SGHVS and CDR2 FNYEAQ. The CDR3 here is CASSLPGGVEQFF. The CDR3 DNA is TGTGCCAGCAGCTTACCGGGAGGGGTTGAGCAGTTCTTC. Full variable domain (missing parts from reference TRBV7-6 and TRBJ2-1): GAGVSQSPRYKVTKRGQDVALRCDPISGHVSLYWYRQALGQGPEFLTYFNYEAQQDKSGLPNDRFSAERPEGSISTLTIQRTEQRDSAMYRCASSLPGGVEQFFGPGTRLTVL.

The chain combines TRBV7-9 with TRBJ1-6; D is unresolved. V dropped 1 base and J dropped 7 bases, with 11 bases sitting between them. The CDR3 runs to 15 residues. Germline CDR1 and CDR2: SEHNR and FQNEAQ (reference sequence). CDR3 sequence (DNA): TGTGCCAGCAGCTTAGTTGGGCAGTTGAATTCACCCCTCCACTTT. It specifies CASSLVGQLNSPLHF.

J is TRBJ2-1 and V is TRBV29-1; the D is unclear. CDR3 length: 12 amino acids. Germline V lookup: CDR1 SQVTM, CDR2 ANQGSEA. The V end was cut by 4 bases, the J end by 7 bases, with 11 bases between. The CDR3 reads CSVVRSGNEQFF. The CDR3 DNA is TGCAGCGTTGTACGCTCAGGTAATGAGCAGTTCTTC.

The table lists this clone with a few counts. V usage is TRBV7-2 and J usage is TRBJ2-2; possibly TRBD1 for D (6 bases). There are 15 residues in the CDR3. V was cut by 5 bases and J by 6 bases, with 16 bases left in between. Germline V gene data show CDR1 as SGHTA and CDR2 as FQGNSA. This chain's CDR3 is CASSPRQVGAGELFF. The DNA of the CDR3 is TGTGCCAGCAGCCCGCGACAGGTTGGGGCCGGGGAGCTGTTTTTT.

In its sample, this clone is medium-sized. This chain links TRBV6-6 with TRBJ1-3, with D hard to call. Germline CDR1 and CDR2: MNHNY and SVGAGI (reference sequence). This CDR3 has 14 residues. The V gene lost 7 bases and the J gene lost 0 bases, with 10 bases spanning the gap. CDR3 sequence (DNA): TGTGCCAGCAACCCACCGGGCTCTGGAAACACCATATATTTT. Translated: CASNPPGSGNTIYF.